The TCR beta chain described here comes from a study of long-term antiretroviral therapy in people with HIV. Across the whole study: The earliest samples came about a decade before the 2015 immediate-ART recommendation.

A note on this clone: The antigen is not known.

CDR3 size: 13 residues. Germline lookup yields CDR1 SGHAT and CDR2 FQNNGV. V was pared by 0 bases and J by 5 bases, with 7 bases between. The run of the v3.0 immunoSEQ assay was at survey level. The method was immunoSEQ multiplex PCR; TCRdb's version includes in-frame clones alone and lacks a portion of them. Counted here are 30,000 to 40,000 clones, around 97% occurring once; the ten biggest clones make up about 3%. Treatment of all HIV participants took place in the United States. Study-wide results and limits: Against controls, HIV repertoires showed narrower ranges of CDR3 length.

This receptor was obtained from a man aged 30 to 45 with HIV. The chain uses TRBV11-2 and TRBJ2-5; D not certain. The sequencing used unsorted PBMCs, collected 6.9 years after starting antiretroviral therapy. The CDR3 region has the DNA TGTGCCAGCAGCTTAGATCATGGCGAGACCCAGTACTTC. This translates into CASSLDHGETQYF.